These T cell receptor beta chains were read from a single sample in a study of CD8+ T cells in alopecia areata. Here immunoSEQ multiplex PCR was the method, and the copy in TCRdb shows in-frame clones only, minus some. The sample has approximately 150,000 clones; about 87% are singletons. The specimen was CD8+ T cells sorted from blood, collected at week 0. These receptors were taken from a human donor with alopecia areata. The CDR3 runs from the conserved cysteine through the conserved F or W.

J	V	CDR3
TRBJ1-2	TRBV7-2	CASSWGQGTYGYTF
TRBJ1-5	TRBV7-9	CASSLGGGPNQPQHF
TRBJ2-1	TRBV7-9	CASSLVDNEQFF
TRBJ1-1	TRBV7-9	CASSLVGQEMNTEAFF
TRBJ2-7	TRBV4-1	CASSPYPLAGGDRRHEQYF
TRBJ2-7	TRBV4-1	CASSQEAQVEQYF
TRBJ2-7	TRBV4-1	CASSHKTGGSYEQYF
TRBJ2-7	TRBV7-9	CASSSTSESSYEQYF
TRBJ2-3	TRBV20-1	CSAGRLYTQYF
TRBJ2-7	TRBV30	CAWSPRQDPYEQYF
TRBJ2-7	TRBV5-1	CASRGDRGYEQYF
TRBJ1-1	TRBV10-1	CASSESPTGGTEAFF
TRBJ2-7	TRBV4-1	CASSQDGGSGYEQYF
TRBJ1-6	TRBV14	CASSLGGPASPLHF
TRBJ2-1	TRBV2	CASRGTGGLDEQFF
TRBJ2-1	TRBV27	CASSLTSRREQFF
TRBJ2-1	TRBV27	CASSPLLADNEQFF
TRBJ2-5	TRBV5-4	CASSGLEQETQYF
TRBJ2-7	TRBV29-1	CSVVTGDLSYEQYF
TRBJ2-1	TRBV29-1	CSVPQGGNSNEQFF
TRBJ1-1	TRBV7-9	CASSHVDDEAFF
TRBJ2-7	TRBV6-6	CASSHRQGRYEQYF
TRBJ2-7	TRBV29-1	CSAGTGLHEQYF
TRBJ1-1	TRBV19	CASWYPGANTEAFF
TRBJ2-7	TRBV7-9	CASSLNQAGGPDSDYEQYF
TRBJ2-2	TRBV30	CAWIPSGAGELFF
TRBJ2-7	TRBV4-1	CASSQQGEGYEQYF
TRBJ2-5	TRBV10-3	CAISSRENGETQYF
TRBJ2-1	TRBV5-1	CASDLGLAADNEQFF
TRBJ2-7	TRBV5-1	CASSLAQEDGEQYF
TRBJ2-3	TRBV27	CASSLRPRRDTQYF
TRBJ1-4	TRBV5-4	CATTGVHEKLFF
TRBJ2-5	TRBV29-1	CSVEGEVGETQYF
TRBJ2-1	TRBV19	CASRTGGIEQFF
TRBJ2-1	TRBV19	CASSISLSAYNEQFF
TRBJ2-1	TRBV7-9	CASSSGNPLGGQFF
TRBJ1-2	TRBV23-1	CASSLTRTAHNYGYTF
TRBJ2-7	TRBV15	CATSRDLDSYSYEQYF
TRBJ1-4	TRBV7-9	CASRNTDRGDEKLFF
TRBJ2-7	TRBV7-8	CASSRYRDYNSYEQYF
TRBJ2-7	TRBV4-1	CASGIRAGHEQYF
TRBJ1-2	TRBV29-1	CSVPGGAPGYTF
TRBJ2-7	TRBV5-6	CASSGGNYEQYF
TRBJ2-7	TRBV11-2	CASRSGLAGLLEQYF
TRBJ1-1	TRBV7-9	CASSLASGANTEAFF
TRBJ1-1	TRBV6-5	CASSYSWGAAFF